This TCR beta chain derives from a study of post-analysis software for immune sequencing data. The study, taken as a whole, reports: About 5 TRBV segments, including TRBV5-6, TRBV5-1 and TRBV20-1, were more frequent in patients than controls.

The CDR3 has 16 residues. V was shortened by 7 bases and J by 4 bases, with 20 bases between the two germline ends. The germline CDR1 and CDR2 sequences are SGHDT and YYEEEE. Remarks on this clonotype: Its antigen is as yet unknown.

Every TCR beta cDNA library bore unique molecular identifiers. MiXCR was run by TCRdb on the PCR reads, yielding one entry per CDR3 protein. The table lists under 200,000 distinct CDR3 sequences, under 40% of them singletons. The sequencing used blood, collected after autologous hematopoietic stem cell transplantation. The clonotype comes from a girl under 18 with multiple sclerosis. The chain combines TRBV5-6 with TRBJ2-2; either TRBD1 or TRBD2 may supply D (7 bases each). In DNA, the CDR3 is TGTGCCAGCGTCAGGTGGGAGGGGGCCTTCACCGGGGAGCTGTTTTTT. Translating it yields CASVRWEGAFTGELFF.